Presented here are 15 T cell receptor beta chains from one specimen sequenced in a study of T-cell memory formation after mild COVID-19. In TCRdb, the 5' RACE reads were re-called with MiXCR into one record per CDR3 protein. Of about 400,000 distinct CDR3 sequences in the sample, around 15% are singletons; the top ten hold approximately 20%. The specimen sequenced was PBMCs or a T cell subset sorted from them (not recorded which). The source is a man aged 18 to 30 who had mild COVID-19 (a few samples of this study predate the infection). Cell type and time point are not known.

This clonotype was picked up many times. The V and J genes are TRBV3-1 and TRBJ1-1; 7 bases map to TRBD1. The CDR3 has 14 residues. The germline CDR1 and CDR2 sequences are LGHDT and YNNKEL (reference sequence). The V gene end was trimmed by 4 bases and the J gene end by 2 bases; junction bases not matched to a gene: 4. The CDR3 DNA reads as TGTGCCAGCAGCCTTACAGGGGATAACACTGAAGCTTTCTTT. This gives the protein CASSLTGDNTEAFF.

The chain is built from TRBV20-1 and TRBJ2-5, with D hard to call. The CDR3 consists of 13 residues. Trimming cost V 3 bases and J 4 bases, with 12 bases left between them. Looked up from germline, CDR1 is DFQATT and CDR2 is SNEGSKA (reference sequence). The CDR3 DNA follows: TGCAGTGCTAGGGAATCCAGCAGAGAGACCCAGTACTTC. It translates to CSARESSRETQYF.

CDR3 sequence: CASSIDSNTGELFF. The CDR3 DNA reads TGCGCCAGCAGCATAGACAGCAACACCGGGGAGCTGTTTTTT. The chain combines TRBV4-3 with TRBJ2-2; TRBD1 might be the D (5 bases). CDR3 length: 14 amino acids. Trimming removed 5 bases at V and 2 bases at J, with 9 bases between. Germline V gives CDR1 LGHNA, CDR2 YSLEER.

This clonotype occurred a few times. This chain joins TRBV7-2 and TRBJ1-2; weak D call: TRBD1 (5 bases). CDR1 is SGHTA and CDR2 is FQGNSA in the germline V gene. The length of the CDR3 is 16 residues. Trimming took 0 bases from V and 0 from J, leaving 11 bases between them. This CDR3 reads CASSLASDRPNYGYTF. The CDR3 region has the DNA TGTGCCAGCAGCTTAGCTTCCGACAGACCTAACTATGGCTACACCTTC. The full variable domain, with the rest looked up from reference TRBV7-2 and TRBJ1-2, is GAGVSQSPSNKVTEKGKDVELRCDPISGHTALYWYRQSLGQGLEFLIYFQGNSAPDKSGLPSDRFSAERTGGSVSTLTIQRTQQEDSAVYLCASSLASDRPNYGYTFGSGTRLTVV.

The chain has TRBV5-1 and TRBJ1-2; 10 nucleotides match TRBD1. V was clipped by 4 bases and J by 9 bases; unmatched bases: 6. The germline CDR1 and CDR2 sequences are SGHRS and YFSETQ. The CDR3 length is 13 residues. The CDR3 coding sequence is TGCGCCAGCAGCCCTGGACAGGGGGACAGCTACACCTTC. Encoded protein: CASSPGQGDSYTF.

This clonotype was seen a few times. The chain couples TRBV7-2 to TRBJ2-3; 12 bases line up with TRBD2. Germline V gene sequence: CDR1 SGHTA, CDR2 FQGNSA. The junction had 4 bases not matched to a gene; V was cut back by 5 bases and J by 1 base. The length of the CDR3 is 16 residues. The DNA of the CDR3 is TGTGCCAGCAGCATTGGGACTAGCGGGCGCACAGATACGCAGTATTTT. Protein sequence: CASSIGTSGRTDTQYF.

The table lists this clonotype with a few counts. In DNA form, the CDR3 reads TGTGCCAGCAGCTCCCCTGGGGTGACCCAGTACTTC. Translating gives CASSSPGVTQYF. The chain has TRBV7-2 and TRBJ2-5; D is unresolved. Germline CDR1 reads SGHTA; CDR2 reads FQGNSA. The CDR3 sequence is 12 residues long. V lost 4 bases, J lost 7 bases, and 10 bases lay in between.

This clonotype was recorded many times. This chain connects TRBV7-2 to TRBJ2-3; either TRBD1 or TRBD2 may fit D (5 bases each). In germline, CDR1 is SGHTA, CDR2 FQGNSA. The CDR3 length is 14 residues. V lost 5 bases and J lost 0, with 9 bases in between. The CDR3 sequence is CASSQGPSTDTQYF. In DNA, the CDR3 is TGTGCCAGCAGCCAGGGACCCAGCACAGATACGCAGTATTTT.

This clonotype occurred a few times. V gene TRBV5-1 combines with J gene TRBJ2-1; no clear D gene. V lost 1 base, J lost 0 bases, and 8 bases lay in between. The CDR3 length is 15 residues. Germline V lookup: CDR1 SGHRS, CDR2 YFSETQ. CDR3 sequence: CASSLPSSSYNEQFF. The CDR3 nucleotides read TGCGCCAGCAGCTTGCCCAGCAGCTCCTACAATGAGCAGTTCTTC.

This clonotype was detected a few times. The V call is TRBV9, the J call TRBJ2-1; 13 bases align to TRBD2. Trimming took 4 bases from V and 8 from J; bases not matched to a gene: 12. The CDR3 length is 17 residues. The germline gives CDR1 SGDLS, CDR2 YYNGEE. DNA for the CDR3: TGTGCCAGCAGCCAGAGACTAGCGGGGGGCTCTAGGGATGAGCAGTTCTTC. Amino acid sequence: CASSQRLAGGSRDEQFF.

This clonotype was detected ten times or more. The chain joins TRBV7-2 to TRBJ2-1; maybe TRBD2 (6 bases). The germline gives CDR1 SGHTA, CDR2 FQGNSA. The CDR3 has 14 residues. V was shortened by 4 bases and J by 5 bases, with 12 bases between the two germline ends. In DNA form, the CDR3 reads TGTGCCAGCAGCTGGACCGGGAGAAACAATGAGCAGTTCTTC. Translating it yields CASSWTGRNNEQFF.

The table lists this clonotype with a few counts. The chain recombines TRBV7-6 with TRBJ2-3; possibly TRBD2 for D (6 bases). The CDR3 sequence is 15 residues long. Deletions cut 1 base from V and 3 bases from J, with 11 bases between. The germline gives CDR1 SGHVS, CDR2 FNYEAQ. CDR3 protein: CASSLVTSRTDTQYF. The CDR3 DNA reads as TGTGCCAGCAGCTTAGTTACTAGCCGAACAGATACGCAGTATTTT.

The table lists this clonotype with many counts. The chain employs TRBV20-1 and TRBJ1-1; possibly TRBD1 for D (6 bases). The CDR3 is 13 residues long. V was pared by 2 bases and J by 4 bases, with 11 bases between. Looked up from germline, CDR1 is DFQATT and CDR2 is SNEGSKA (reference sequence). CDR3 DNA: TGCAGTGCTAGAAGGGACAAAATCACTGAAGCTTTCTTT. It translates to CSARRDKITEAFF.

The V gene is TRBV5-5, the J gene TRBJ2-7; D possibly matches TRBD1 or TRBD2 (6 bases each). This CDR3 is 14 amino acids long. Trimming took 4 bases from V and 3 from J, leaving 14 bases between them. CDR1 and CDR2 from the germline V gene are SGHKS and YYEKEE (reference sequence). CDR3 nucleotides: TGTGCCAGCAGCCCTGGAGGGGGGAGCTACGAGCAGTACGTC. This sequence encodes CASSPGGGSYEQYV.

The CDR3 loop reads CASRSLLGTDTQYF. For the CDR3, the DNA is TGTGCCAGCAGGAGTCTCCTCGGCACAGATACGCAGTATTTT. The chain combines TRBV6-1 with TRBJ2-3, with no clear D. The CDR3 runs to 14 residues. Trimming pared 6 bases from V and 1 base from J, leaving 11 bases between. Germline values: CDR1 MNHNS, CDR2 SASEGT.